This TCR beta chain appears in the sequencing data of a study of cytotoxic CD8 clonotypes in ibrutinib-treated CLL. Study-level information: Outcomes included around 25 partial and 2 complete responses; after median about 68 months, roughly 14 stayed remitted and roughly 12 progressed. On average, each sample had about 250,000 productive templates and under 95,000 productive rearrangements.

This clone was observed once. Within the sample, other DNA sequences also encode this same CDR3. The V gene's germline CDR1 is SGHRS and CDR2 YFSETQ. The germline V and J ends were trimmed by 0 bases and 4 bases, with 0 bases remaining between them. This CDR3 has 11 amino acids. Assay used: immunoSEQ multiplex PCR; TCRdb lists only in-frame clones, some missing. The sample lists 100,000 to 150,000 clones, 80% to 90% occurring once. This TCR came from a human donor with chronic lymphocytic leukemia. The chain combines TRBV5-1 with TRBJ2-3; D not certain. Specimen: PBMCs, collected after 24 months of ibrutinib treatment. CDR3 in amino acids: CASSLADTQYF. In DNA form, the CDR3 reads TGCGCCAGCAGCTTGGCAGATACGCAGTATTTT.